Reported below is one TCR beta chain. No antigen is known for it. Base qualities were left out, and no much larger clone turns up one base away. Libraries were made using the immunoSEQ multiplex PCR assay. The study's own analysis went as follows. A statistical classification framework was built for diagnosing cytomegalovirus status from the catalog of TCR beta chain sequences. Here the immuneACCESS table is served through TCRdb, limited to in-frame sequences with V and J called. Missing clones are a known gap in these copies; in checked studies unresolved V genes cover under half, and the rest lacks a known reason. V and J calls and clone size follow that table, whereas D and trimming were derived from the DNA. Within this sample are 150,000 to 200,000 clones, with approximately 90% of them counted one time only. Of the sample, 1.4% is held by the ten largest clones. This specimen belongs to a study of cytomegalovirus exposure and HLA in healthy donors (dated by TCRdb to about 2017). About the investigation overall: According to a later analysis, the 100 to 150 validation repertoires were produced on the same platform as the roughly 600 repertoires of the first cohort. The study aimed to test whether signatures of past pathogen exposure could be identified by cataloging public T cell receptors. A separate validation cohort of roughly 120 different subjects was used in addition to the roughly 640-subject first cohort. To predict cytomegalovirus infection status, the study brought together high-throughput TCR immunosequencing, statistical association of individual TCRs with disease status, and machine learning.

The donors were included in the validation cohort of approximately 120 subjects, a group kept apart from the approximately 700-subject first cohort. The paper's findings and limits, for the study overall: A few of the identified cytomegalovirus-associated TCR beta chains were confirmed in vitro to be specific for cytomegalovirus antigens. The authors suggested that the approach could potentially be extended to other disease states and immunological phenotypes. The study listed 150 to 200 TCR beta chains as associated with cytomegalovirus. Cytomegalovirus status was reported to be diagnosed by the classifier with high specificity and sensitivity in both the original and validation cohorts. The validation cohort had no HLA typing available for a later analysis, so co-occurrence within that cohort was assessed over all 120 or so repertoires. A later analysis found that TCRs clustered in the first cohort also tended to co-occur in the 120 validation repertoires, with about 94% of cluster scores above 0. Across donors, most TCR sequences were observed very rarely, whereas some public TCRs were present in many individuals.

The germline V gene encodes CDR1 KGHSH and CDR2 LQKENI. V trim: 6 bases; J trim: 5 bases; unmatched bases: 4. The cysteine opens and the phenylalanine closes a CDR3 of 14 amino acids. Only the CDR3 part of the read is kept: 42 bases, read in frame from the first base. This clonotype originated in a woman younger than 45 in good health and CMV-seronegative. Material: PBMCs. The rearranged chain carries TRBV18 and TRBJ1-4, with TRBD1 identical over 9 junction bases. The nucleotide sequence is TGTGCCAGCTCTCGAGACAGGGGGAATGAAAAACTGTTTTTT. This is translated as CASSRDRGNEKLFF.